This section outlines one TCR beta chain sequence together with its context. This sample is drawn from a study of blood T cell repertoires in COVID-19. On the study more broadly: COVID-19 samples from acute and convalescent phases originated in the United States, Italy and Spain. The analysed material was cDNA or gDNA that came from T cells, B-cell-depleted T cells, or PBMCs.

In the authors' methods: Estimation of nucleated cell counts was performed using reference gene primer amplification. Using immunoSEQ multiplex PCR, the repertoire was profiled, and TCRdb retains in-frame clones only, with some absent. D and trimming were read from the DNA, whereas the V and J calls and clone size are those reported in that table. Found here are around 260,000 clones, roughly 90% of them singletons; the top ten hold 1% to 1.3%. The CDR3 runs 15 residues. J gave up 3 bases and V 3 bases, and 6 bases lay outside the gene matches. Germline V gene data show CDR1 as LNHDA and CDR2 as SQIVND (reference sequence).

The rearrangement uses TRBV19 and TRBJ2-7; TRBD1 matches at 9 bases. The sample comprised PBMCs or T cells enriched from blood (not recorded which). The TCR originated in a woman under 40 who had recovered from COVID-19. In nucleotides, the CDR3 is TGTGCCAGTAGTATCCGGACAGGGGAAAGCTACGAGCAGTACTTC. This translates into CASSIRTGESYEQYF. Together with reference TRBV19 and TRBJ2-7, the CDR3 gives the full variable domain: DGGITQSPKYLFRKEGQNVTLSCEQNLNHDAMYWYRQDPGQGLRLIYYSQIVNDFQKGDIAEGYSVSREKKESFPLTVTSAQKNPTAFYLCASSIRTGESYEQYFGPGTRLTVT.